What follows are 2 T cell receptor beta chains derived from one specimen sequenced in a study of follicular helper T cells after annual influenza vaccination. Measured with immunoSEQ multiplex PCR; TCRdb has only the in-frame clones, and not every one. The table shows around 9,500 clones, with 84% occurring only once. Time point denoted: 2013-2014 season, 7 days after vaccination. The sample consisted of CXCR5- memory CD4+ T cells sorted from blood, taken 7 days after influenza vaccination. These receptors were obtained from an adult who received the influenza vaccine.

The rearrangement links TRBV5-1 to TRBJ2-2; 8 positions match TRBD1. The CDR3 totals 18 residues. J was trimmed by 0 bases and V by 0 bases; bases with no gene match: 7. Germline-derived CDR1 and CDR2 are SGHRS and YFSETQ. The CDR3 reads CASSLGSGGMANTGELFF. DNA for the CDR3: TGCGCCAGCAGCTTGGGGTCAGGGGGCATGGCGAACACCGGGGAGCTGTTTTTT.

This chain joins TRBV18 and TRBJ2-3; D not resolved. The length of the CDR3 is 13 residues. Germline CDR1 reads KGHSH; CDR2 reads LQKENI. Trimming took 0 bases from V and 0 from J, leaving 1 base between them. CDR3 sequence: CASSPPSTDTQYF. The CDR3 DNA reads as TGTGCCAGCTCACCACCGAGCACAGATACGCAGTATTTT.